This T cell receptor (beta chain) was captured by sequencing in a study of vaccination and CD4 T cells after COVID-19. Study details: Participants received two doses of either BNT162b2 or mRNA-1273 vaccine. Study-wide points: Spike mono-reactivity applied to 304 of 307 vaccine-specific clones detected in convalescent patients.

Regarding treatment: approximately nine-day PBMC culture with coronavirus spike peptide pools or control peptides (ViraFEST assay). This clonotype was detected only a few times. Its antigen is still unknown. There are 11 residues in the CDR3. The germline V gene encodes CDR1 DFQATT and CDR2 SNEGSKA (reference sequence). The V and J ends lost 3 bases and 1 base respectively, with 3 bases between them. Sequenced with the Oncomine TCR Beta short-read assay was DNA taken from cultured CD4+ T cells. TCRdb re-derived calls from the PCR reads in MiXCR, one entry per CDR3 protein. The table records roughly 20,000 distinct CDR3 sequences, around three fifths of them present only once.

This chain connects TRBV20-1 to TRBJ2-5; D is unresolved. The sequenced material came from CD4+ T cells from blood, cultured in vitro. The receptor comes from a human donor who had recovered from COVID-19. The DNA of the CDR3 is TGCAGTGCTAGTAGCCAAGAGACCCAGTACTTC. Translation: CSASSQETQYF.